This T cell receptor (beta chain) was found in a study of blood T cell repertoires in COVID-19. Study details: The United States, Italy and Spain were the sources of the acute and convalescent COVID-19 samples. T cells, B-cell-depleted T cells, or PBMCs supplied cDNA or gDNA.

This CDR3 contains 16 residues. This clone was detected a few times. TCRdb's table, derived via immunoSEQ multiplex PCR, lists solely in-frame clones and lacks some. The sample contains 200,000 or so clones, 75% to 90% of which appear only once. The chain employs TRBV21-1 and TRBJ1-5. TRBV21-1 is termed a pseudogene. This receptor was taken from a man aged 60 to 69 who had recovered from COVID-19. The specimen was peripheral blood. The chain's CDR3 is CASSKGELPGGQPQHF. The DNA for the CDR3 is TGTGCCAGCAGCAAAGGAGAGCTCCCAGGAGGTCAGCCCCAGCATTTT.